The subject of this entry is one T cell receptor (beta chain). This clone was observed a handful of times. What antigen it recognizes has not been identified. Within one base of it there is no much larger clone, and no base qualities were kept. The data were taken from a study of blood T cell repertoires in COVID-19 (dated by TCRdb to between 2020 and 2021). Study-wide context: Samples covering the acute and convalescent phases of COVID-19 were provided by collaborators in the United States, Italy and Spain. The material from the prospective study consisted of cDNA or gDNA derived from T cells, B-cell-depleted T cells, or PBMCs. Subjects who had been exposed to COVID-19, were actively infected with it, or had recovered from it provided the deeply sampled blood TCRbeta repertoires that made up the dataset. A freely available public database, intended as a resource for researchers studying the immune response to SARS-CoV-2, is where the repertoires were released. The samples were drawn from the first 160 participants of the ongoing ImmuneRACE study and from more than 1,000 subjects provided by 6 global collaborators. A de-identified subject ID, COVID-19 status, age in years and sex were almost always included in the sample metadata. Where available, HLA class I and class II types were taken from metadata supplied by the sample provider and were not determined by assay-based typing.

The trim is 3 bases for V and 1 base for J, with a gap of 7 bases between the germline ends. The CDR3 goes from the cysteine to the phenylalanine over 13 residues. This entry keeps only the CDR3 DNA: 39 bases, framed from base 1. The germline V gene provides CDR1 SNHLY and CDR2 FYNNEI. On the study overall, not on this receptor specifically: Clinical and demographic metadata were provided uncurated, with the amount varying by source and participant.

TCRbeta CDR3 regions were amplified from genomic DNA using the immunoSEQ Assay, a bias-controlled multiplex PCR. In the authors' own workflow: The number of nucleated cells in each sample was estimated from the amplification of reference gene primers within the assay. To quantify the absolute abundance of each unique TCRbeta CDR3 rearrangement, sequence reads were collapsed and filtered. For each sample, productive Simpson clonality was calculated by taking the square root of Simpson's diversity index across productive rearrangements. Sourced from immuneACCESS, this table was stored by TCRdb with only in-frame sequences that have V and J called. A share of the clones is absent; for the studies checked, an unresolved V gene accounts for under half, and the remainder has no known explanation. The V and J calls and clone size come from that table; D and trimming were worked out from the DNA. Across this sample there are about 65,000 clones, with more than 75% seen only once. Clones ranked in the top ten supply 1.3% of the sample.

Collaborating institutions collected whole blood in K2EDTA tubes following their own protocols. For TCRbeta analysis, collaborators shipped samples as frozen whole blood, isolated PBMCs, or DNA extracted from either of those sample types. The chain couples TRBV2 to TRBJ2-7; the D gene cannot be resolved reliably. The source material was peripheral blood. The origin of this receptor is a man between 60 and 70 years old with acute or convalescent COVID-19. The sequenced DNA: TGTGCCAGCAGTGATAATCAGTCCTACGAGCAGTACTTC. This yields the protein CASSDNQSYEQYF. The reference TRBV2 and TRBJ2-7 proteins fill in what lies around the CDR3, so the full variable domain reads EPEVTQTPSHQVTQMGQEVILRCVPISNHLYFYWYRQILGQKVEFLVSFYNNEISEKSEIFDDQFSVERPDGSNFTLKIRSTKLEDSAMYFCASSDNQSYEQYFGPGTRLTVT.